This is a list of T cell receptor beta chains from one sample in a study of identical twins. TCRdb re-called the 5' RACE reads with MiXCR, one entry per CDR3 protein. Here the sample spans fewer than 650,000 distinct CDR3 sequences, 9.5% to 10% being singletons. This sample also appeared in a second study, on yellow fever vaccine responses in identical twins.

Sequenced material: PBMCs. The receptors stem from a woman aged 18-29 years in good health. The CDR3 runs from the conserved cysteine through the conserved F or W. Fields, in order: D gene, clone size, V gene, J gene, CDR3 protein, CDR3 DNA. A D gene is named only where the DNA matches it firmly. Size is omitted from some rows. Given values are once, few, many or a class for expanded clones.

-	-	TRBV2	TRBJ1-1	CASIRVKNTEAFF	TGTGCCAGCATAAGGGTTAAAAACACTGAAGCTTTCTTT
-	-	TRBV12-3/TRBV12-4	TRBJ1-2	CASVYSDGNGYTF	TGTGCCAGCGTGTACTCGGACGGAAATGGCTACACCTTC
-	many	TRBV6-5	TRBJ2-7	CATQLNVGRAVGEQYF	TGTGCCACCCAGTTAAATGTTGGCAGGGCAGTGGGCGAGCAGTACTTC
TRBD2	many	TRBV10-3	TRBJ2-3	CAISDIAGGTDTQYF	TGTGCCATCAGTGATATAGCGGGAGGCACAGATACGCAGTATTTT
TRBD2	-	TRBV11-2	TRBJ2-1	CASSLEVGRAGNEQFF	TGTGCCAGCAGCTTAGAGGTCGGGAGGGCCGGTAATGAGCAGTTCTTC
-	few	TRBV15	TRBJ2-7	CATSRTVSYEQYF	TGTGCCACCAGCAGGACTGTCTCCTACGAGCAGTACTTC
-	many	TRBV29-1	TRBJ1-5	CSAKRVEGDNQPQHF	TGCAGCGCAAAGAGAGTAGAAGGGGACAATCAGCCCCAGCATTTT
-	many	TRBV7-2	TRBJ2-5	CASSSLRETQYF	TGTGCCAGCAGCTCCCTCCGAGAGACCCAGTACTTC
TRBD1	few	TRBV27	TRBJ2-7	CASKPTGTGPYEQYF	TGTGCCAGCAAACCGACAGGGACGGGGCCCTACGAGCAGTACTTC
TRBD2	few	TRBV5-5	TRBJ2-1	CASSWTSGTHNEQFF	TGTGCCAGCAGCTGGACTAGCGGGACCCACAATGAGCAGTTCTTC
-	many	TRBV7-6	TRBJ2-3	CASSLSSSGTDTQYF	TGTGCCAGCAGCTTAAGTTCCTCGGGCACAGATACGCAGTATTTT